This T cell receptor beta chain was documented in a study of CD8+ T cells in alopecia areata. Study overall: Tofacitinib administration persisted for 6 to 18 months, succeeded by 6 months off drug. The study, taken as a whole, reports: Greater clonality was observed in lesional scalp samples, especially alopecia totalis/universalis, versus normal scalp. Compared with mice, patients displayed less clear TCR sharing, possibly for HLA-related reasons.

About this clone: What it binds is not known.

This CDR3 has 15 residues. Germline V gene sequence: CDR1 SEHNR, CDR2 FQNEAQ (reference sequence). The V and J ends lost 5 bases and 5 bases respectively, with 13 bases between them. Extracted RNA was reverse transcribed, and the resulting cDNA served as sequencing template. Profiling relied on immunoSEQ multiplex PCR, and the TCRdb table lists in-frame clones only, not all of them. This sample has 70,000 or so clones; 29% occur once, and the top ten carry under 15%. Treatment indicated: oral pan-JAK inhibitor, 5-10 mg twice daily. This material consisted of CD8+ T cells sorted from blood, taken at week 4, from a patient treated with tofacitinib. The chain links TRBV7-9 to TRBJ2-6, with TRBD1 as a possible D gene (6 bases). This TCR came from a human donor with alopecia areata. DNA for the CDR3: TGTGCCAGCAGCCCGACAGGTAGTCGGGCCAACGTCCTGACTTTC. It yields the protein CASSPTGSRANVLTF.